The rows below give T cell receptor beta chains drawn from one sample of a study of cytomegalovirus exposure and HLA in healthy donors. Here immunoSEQ multiplex PCR was the method, and the copy in TCRdb shows in-frame clones only, minus some. The sample includes 100,000 to 150,000 clones, 74% of them seen just once. The sample consisted of PBMCs. These TCRs come from a woman between 45 and 65 years old in good health and CMV-seropositive. CDR3s include the opening cysteine and the closing phenylalanine or tryptophan. The order of the fields is D gene, V gene, clone size, CDR3 length, J gene, CDR3 DNA, CDR3 protein. D genes are given only for firm matches. The size of a clone is reported for some rows only, either as once, few or many, or as a class for expanded clones.

d_gene: NA; v_gene: TRBV2; abundance: NA; len: 13; j_gene: TRBJ1-1; CDR3nt: TGTGCCAGCAGTCCCGAGAGGAGCACTGAAGCTTTCTTT; CDR3aa: CASSPERSTEAFF
d_gene: NA; v_gene: TRBV9; abundance: NA; len: 13; j_gene: TRBJ1-2; CDR3nt: TGTGCCAGCAGCGTACTCGGAAGCGATGGCTACACCTTC; CDR3aa: CASSVLGSDGYTF
d_gene: TRBD2; v_gene: TRBV5-1; abundance: NA; len: 16; j_gene: TRBJ2-5; CDR3nt: TGCGCCAGCAGCTTGGGACTAGCGGGGACCCAAGAGACCCAGTACTTC; CDR3aa: CASSLGLAGTQETQYF
d_gene: NA; v_gene: TRBV12-5; abundance: NA; len: 13; j_gene: TRBJ2-6; CDR3nt: TGTGCTAGTGCAGGCTCTGGGGCCAACGTCCTGACTTTC; CDR3aa: CASAGSGANVLTF
d_gene: NA; v_gene: TRBV4-2; abundance: NA; len: 14; j_gene: TRBJ1-4; CDR3nt: TGTGCCAGCAGCCAGATAACAGACAATGAAAAACTGTTTTTT; CDR3aa: CASSQITDNEKLFF
d_gene: TRBD1; v_gene: TRBV7-9; abundance: NA; len: 15; j_gene: TRBJ1-2; CDR3nt: TGTGCCAGCAACCTGAATTTCCGGGACAGTTATGGCTACACCTTC; CDR3aa: CASNLNFRDSYGYTF
d_gene: TRBD1; v_gene: TRBV7-9; abundance: once; len: 13; j_gene: TRBJ1-4; CDR3nt: TGTGCCAGCAGCGGCAGGGGGCTGGAAAAACTGTTTTTT; CDR3aa: CASSGRGLEKLFF
d_gene: NA; v_gene: TRBV15; abundance: few; len: 18; j_gene: TRBJ1-2; CDR3nt: TGTGCCACCAGCAGAGATGGACAGTTTGGGGTTCATAACTATGGCTACACCTTC; CDR3aa: CATSRDGQFGVHNYGYTF
d_gene: TRBD2; v_gene: TRBV5-4; abundance: NA; len: 16; j_gene: TRBJ2-1; CDR3nt: TGTGCCAGCAGCCAAGGTCAACGGGGGGGCGGCGATGAGCAGTTCTTC; CDR3aa: CASSQGQRGGGDEQFF
d_gene: TRBD2; v_gene: TRBV6-6; abundance: NA; len: 15; j_gene: TRBJ2-5; CDR3nt: TGTGCCAGCAGTTCGCCGGGACTAACCCAAGAGACCCAGTACTTC; CDR3aa: CASSSPGLTQETQYF
d_gene: NA; v_gene: TRBV18; abundance: NA; len: 13; j_gene: TRBJ2-7; CDR3nt: TGTGCCAGCTCACCCCCGACTAGGTACGAGCAGTACTTC; CDR3aa: CASSPPTRYEQYF
d_gene: NA; v_gene: TRBV28; abundance: NA; len: 16; j_gene: TRBJ1-5; CDR3nt: TGTGCCAGCAGCTCTTCCGTAATTAGGGGGAATCAGCCCCAGCATTTT; CDR3aa: CASSSSVIRGNQPQHF
d_gene: TRBD2; v_gene: TRBV10-3; abundance: NA; len: 15; j_gene: TRBJ2-1; CDR3nt: TGTGCCATCAGCCCCGCTAGCGGGGTCCACAATGAGCAGTTCTTC; CDR3aa: CAISPASGVHNEQFF
d_gene: NA; v_gene: TRBV7-9; abundance: NA; len: 13; j_gene: TRBJ2-7; CDR3nt: TGTGCCAGCAGCTCCAGCAGACAGTACGAGCAGTACTTC; CDR3aa: CASSSSRQYEQYF
d_gene: TRBD1; v_gene: TRBV18; abundance: NA; len: 14; j_gene: TRBJ1-5; CDR3nt: TGTGCCACAGCCTTGGGACAGGGCAATCAGCCCCAGCATTTT; CDR3aa: CATALGQGNQPQHF
d_gene: NA; v_gene: TRBV2; abundance: once; len: 15; j_gene: TRBJ2-1; CDR3nt: TGTGCCAGCAGTTCTCACACAGTTCCTAACAATGAGCAGTTCTTC; CDR3aa: CASSSHTVPNNEQFF
d_gene: TRBD1; v_gene: TRBV7-9; abundance: NA; len: 16; j_gene: TRBJ2-2; CDR3nt: TGTGCCAGCAGAATTACCGGGACAGCGAACACCGGGGAGCTGTTTTTT; CDR3aa: CASRITGTANTGELFF
d_gene: NA; v_gene: TRBV11-2; abundance: NA; len: 18; j_gene: TRBJ2-1; CDR3nt: TGTGCCAGCAGCTTAGTACGTACAGGTTACAGCTCCTACAATGAGCAGTTCTTC; CDR3aa: CASSLVRTGYSSYNEQFF
d_gene: NA; v_gene: TRBV25-1; abundance: NA; len: 13; j_gene: TRBJ2-7; CDR3nt: TGTGCCAGCAGCAACGGAGCCTCCTACGAGCAGTACTTC; CDR3aa: CASSNGASYEQYF
d_gene: NA; v_gene: TRBV2; abundance: NA; len: 13; j_gene: TRBJ1-5; CDR3nt: TGTGCCAGCAGTGGGCGGGGAAATCAGCCCCAGCATTTT; CDR3aa: CASSGRGNQPQHF
d_gene: TRBD1; v_gene: TRBV28; abundance: NA; len: 15; j_gene: TRBJ2-7; CDR3nt: TGTGCCAGCAGTTCTGCCGGGACAGGGGCCTACGAGCAGTACTTC; CDR3aa: CASSSAGTGAYEQYF
d_gene: TRBD1; v_gene: TRBV14; abundance: NA; len: 16; j_gene: TRBJ2-3; CDR3nt: TGTGCCAGCAGCCGAGTTACAGGGGTTCGCACAGATACGCAGTATTTT; CDR3aa: CASSRVTGVRTDTQYF
d_gene: TRBD2; v_gene: TRBV4-2; abundance: few; len: 15; j_gene: TRBJ2-5; CDR3nt: TGTGCCAGCAGCCAAAAGCGGGGGACCCAAGAGACCCAGTACTTC; CDR3aa: CASSQKRGTQETQYF
d_gene: NA; v_gene: TRBV5-4; abundance: NA; len: 15; j_gene: TRBJ2-7; CDR3nt: TGTGCCAGCAGCCCTCCTCCGGGAACATCCTACGAGCAGTACTTC; CDR3aa: CASSPPPGTSYEQYF
d_gene: TRBD1; v_gene: TRBV4-1; abundance: NA; len: 15; j_gene: TRBJ1-2; CDR3nt: TGCGCCAGCAGCCCAGGGGACAGCCTTAACTATGGCTACACCTTC; CDR3aa: CASSPGDSLNYGYTF
d_gene: NA; v_gene: TRBV7-9; abundance: once; len: 13; j_gene: TRBJ1-1; CDR3nt: TGTGCCAGCAGCGCAGTTCGGAGCACTGAAGCTTTCTTT; CDR3aa: CASSAVRSTEAFF
d_gene: NA; v_gene: TRBV5-5; abundance: NA; len: 15; j_gene: TRBJ2-7; CDR3nt: TGTGCCAGCAGCTTGGGTGGCAGGGTACTGTACGAGCAGTACTTC; CDR3aa: CASSLGGRVLYEQYF
d_gene: NA; v_gene: TRBV11-2; abundance: NA; len: 15; j_gene: TRBJ2-3; CDR3nt: TGTGCCAGCAGCTTATCGCGGCTCCGCACAGATACGCAGTATTTT; CDR3aa: CASSLSRLRTDTQYF
d_gene: NA; v_gene: TRBV5-5; abundance: NA; len: 13; j_gene: TRBJ2-2; CDR3nt: TGTGCCAGCAGCTCCGGTAACACCGGGGAGCTGTTTTTT; CDR3aa: CASSSGNTGELFF
d_gene: NA; v_gene: TRBV2; abundance: few; len: 14; j_gene: TRBJ2-2; CDR3nt: TGTGCCAGCAGTGAAGGGCCGAACACCGGGGAGCTGTTTTTT; CDR3aa: CASSEGPNTGELFF
d_gene: NA; v_gene: TRBV7-9; abundance: NA; len: 16; j_gene: TRBJ1-6; CDR3nt: TGTGCCAGCAGCCCCCTTAGGAACAGAAGCAATTCACCCCTCCACTTT; CDR3aa: CASSPLRNRSNSPLHF
d_gene: NA; v_gene: TRBV5-1; abundance: NA; len: 15; j_gene: TRBJ2-3; CDR3nt: TGCGCCAGCAGCTTGGAGGGGAGGCCCGAGCGTACGCAGTATTTT; CDR3aa: CASSLEGRPERTQYF
d_gene: NA; v_gene: TRBV6-4; abundance: NA; len: 13; j_gene: TRBJ1-6; CDR3nt: TGTGCCAGCAGTGAGACAGCAAATTCACCCCTCCACTTT; CDR3aa: CASSETANSPLHF
d_gene: TRBD2; v_gene: TRBV7-8; abundance: NA; len: 15; j_gene: TRBJ2-1; CDR3nt: TGTGCCAGCAGTCAACTAGCGGGGGTGAGCAATGAGCAGTTCTTC; CDR3aa: CASSQLAGVSNEQFF
d_gene: TRBD2; v_gene: TRBV7-8; abundance: NA; len: 20; j_gene: TRBJ2-2; CDR3nt: TGTGCCACACTCCCCCTCGGGCTAGCGGGGGGTAGAACGAACACCGGGGAGCTGTTTTTT; CDR3aa: CATLPLGLAGGRTNTGELFF
d_gene: TRBD1; v_gene: TRBV6-6; abundance: NA; len: 15; j_gene: TRBJ1-6; CDR3nt: TGTGCCAGCAGTTACCTGGACAGGGATGATTCACCCCTCCACTTT; CDR3aa: CASSYLDRDDSPLHF
d_gene: NA; v_gene: TRBV2; abundance: NA; len: 16; j_gene: TRBJ1-4; CDR3nt: TGTGCCAGCAGTGAATTCAGCGGGAGCATTAATGAAAAACTGTTTTTT; CDR3aa: CASSEFSGSINEKLFF
d_gene: TRBD1; v_gene: TRBV7-8; abundance: NA; len: 14; j_gene: TRBJ2-7; CDR3nt: TGTGCCAGCAGCCTCCGGGACAGAGATACGTTGGAGTACTTC; CDR3aa: CASSLRDRDTLEYF
d_gene: TRBD1; v_gene: TRBV5-4; abundance: NA; len: 15; j_gene: TRBJ1-3; CDR3nt: TGTGCCAGCAGCTTACAGGGGGCAAGTGGAAACACCATATATTTT; CDR3aa: CASSLQGASGNTIYF
d_gene: TRBD1; v_gene: TRBV7-9; abundance: NA; len: 19; j_gene: TRBJ2-3; CDR3nt: TGTGCCAGCAGCGGATATCGGGAAAAGACAGGGGGCGCTACAGATACGCAGTATTTT; CDR3aa: CASSGYREKTGGATDTQYF
d_gene: NA; v_gene: TRBV7-8; abundance: NA; len: 16; j_gene: TRBJ1-6; CDR3nt: TGTGCCAGCAGCCCCAGACAGGTGTCCTATAATTCACCCCTCCACTTT; CDR3aa: CASSPRQVSYNSPLHF
d_gene: TRBD2; v_gene: TRBV19; abundance: NA; len: 18; j_gene: TRBJ2-3; CDR3nt: TGTGCCAGTAGTATCCCAACGCCGGGACTAGGGGCTTTAGGCACGCAGTATTTT; CDR3aa: CASSIPTPGLGALGTQYF
d_gene: TRBD2; v_gene: TRBV4-2; abundance: NA; len: 19; j_gene: TRBJ2-2; CDR3nt: TGTGCCAGCAGCCAAGATCGCCAGCGGGGGGGCATAGTCTCCGGGGAGCTGTTTTTT; CDR3aa: CASSQDRQRGGIVSGELFF